This passage covers 15 T cell receptor beta chains from one sample sequenced in a study of radiotherapy plus CTLA-4 blockade in lung cancer. Some clones are missing from TCRdb's copy, which holds only in-frame ones; the method was immunoSEQ multiplex PCR. This table holds about 120,000 clones, roughly four fifths found once. The sample here was peripheral blood, taken from a patient treated with radiotherapy plus ipilimumab. These receptors were collected from a human donor with non-small cell lung cancer that progressed on radiotherapy plus ipilimumab. Some clones in this sample may be carry-over from other donors' samples.

The chain links TRBV10-1 to TRBJ1-6; D remains ambiguous. CDR3 size: 18 residues. Germline loops: CDR1 WNHNN, CDR2 SYGVQD (reference sequence). V was cut by 1 base and J by 1 base, with 14 bases left in between. CDR3 sequence reads: CASSEWVGPASYNSPLHF. CDR3 DNA sequence: TGCGCCAGCAGTGAGTGGGTCGGGCCCGCGTCCTATAATTCACCCCTCCACTTT.

This clone came up once. V usage is TRBV30 and J usage is TRBJ1-4; D unresolved. The CDR3 runs to 11 residues. Germline-derived CDR1 and CDR2 are GTSNPN and SVGIG (reference sequence). V lost 2 bases, J lost 8 bases, and 6 bases lay in between. The CDR3 sequence is CAWSINEKLFF. Written as DNA, the CDR3 is TGTGCCTGGAGTATAAACGAAAAACTGTTTTTT.

In its sample, this clone was seen once. The chain carries TRBV5-1 and TRBJ1-1; 7 positions match TRBD1. V was clipped by 3 bases and J by 5 bases; unmatched bases: 7. Germline CDR1 and CDR2: SGHRS and YFSETQ. This CDR3 is 14 amino acids long. The CDR3 here is CASSSLNRGTEAFF. CDR3 DNA sequence: TGCGCCAGCAGCTCCCTTAACAGGGGAACTGAAGCTTTCTTT. Together with reference TRBV5-1 and TRBJ1-1, the CDR3 gives the full variable domain: KAGVTQTPRYLIKTRGQQVTLSCSPISGHRSVSWYQQTPGQGLQFLFEYFSETQRNKGNFPGRFSGRQFSNSRSEMNVSTLELGDSALYLCASSSLNRGTEAFFGQGTRLTVV.

CDR3 coding DNA: TGTGCCAGCAGCCTCGCACCTCGGGACAGGGACTCATCGGGCGAAAAACTGTTTTTT. Translation gives CASSLAPRDRDSSGEKLFF. The chain has TRBV11-2 and TRBJ1-4; 9 bases agree with TRBD1. The CDR3 extends over 19 amino acids. Germline V gene lookup returns CDR1 SGHAT and CDR2 FQNNGV. Trimming took 5 bases from V and 8 from J; bases not matched to a gene: 21.

The chain employs TRBV28 and TRBJ1-2; possibly TRBD1 for D (5 bases). The CDR3 consists of 15 residues. In germline, CDR1 is MDHEN, CDR2 SYDVKM. The V end was cut by 1 base, the J end by 8 bases, with 17 bases between. The chain's CDR3 is CASSLYGDSARGYTF. The CDR3 nucleotides read TGTGCCAGCAGTTTATACGGGGACTCCGCTCGGGGCTACACCTTC.

The V call is TRBV18, the J call TRBJ1-4, with a possible D match to TRBD1 (6 bases). CDR1 and CDR2 from the germline V gene are KGHSH and LQKENI. The CDR3 spans 16 residues. V was cut by 8 bases and J by 0 bases, with 16 bases left in between. In DNA, the CDR3 is TGTGCCAGCACAGACAGGATCTATGCAACTAATGAAAAACTGTTTTTT. It translates to CASTDRIYATNEKLFF.

The V call is TRBV28, the J call TRBJ2-1, with 9 nucleotides matching TRBD2. The germline V gene has CDR1 MDHEN and CDR2 SYDVKM. The length of the CDR3 is 15 residues. V lost 7 bases to trimming and J lost 9 bases; unmatched junction nucleotides: 13. In DNA, the CDR3 is TGTGCCAGCACCCTAGCGGGTAGCGGGGGATCTGAGCAGTTCTTC. Protein sequence: CASTLAGSGGSEQFF.

This chain uses TRBV28 with TRBJ1-2, with 7 bases identical to TRBD1. The CDR3 loop spans 15 amino acids. V was pared by 2 bases and J by 4 bases, with 7 bases of the junction left unmatched. Germline CDR1 MDHEN, CDR2 SYDVKM. DNA of the CDR3: TGTGCCAGCAGTTTAATAGGGGGCGCACGCTATGGCTACACCTTC. It is translated as CASSLIGGARYGYTF.

The V and J genes are TRBV7-2 and TRBJ1-2, with D maybe TRBD1 (5 bases). The CDR3 is 13 residues long. CDR1 is SGHTA and CDR2 is FQGNSA in the germline V gene. Trimming removed 3 bases from V and 6 bases from J, with 11 bases in between. The CDR3 is CASSFKTDHGYTF. The CDR3 coding sequence is TGTGCCAGCAGCTTCAAGACAGACCATGGCTACACCTTC.

This sequence joins TRBV18 and TRBJ1-2, with D perhaps TRBD1 (6 bases). CDR3 size: 16 residues. Germline CDR1 is KGHSH and CDR2 is LQKENI. Trimming removed 3 bases from V and 6 bases from J, with 20 bases in between. As DNA, the CDR3 is TGTGCCAGCTCACCCACAGGGTGGACGGAGGATGATGGCTACACCTTC. This codes for CASSPTGWTEDDGYTF. Full variable domain (remainder filled in from reference TRBV18 and TRBJ1-2): NAGVMQNPRHLVRRRGQEARLRCSPMKGHSHVYWYRQLPEEGLKFMVYLQKENIIDESGMPKERFSAEFPKEGPSILRIQQVVRGDSAAYFCASSPTGWTEDDGYTFGSGTRLTVV.

This clone showed up just once. The chain joins TRBV4-2 to TRBJ1-2, with D unresolved. Trimming shortened V by 2 bases and J by 8 bases, and 21 bases separated the two germline ends. Per the germline V gene, CDR1 is LGHNA and CDR2 is YNFKEQ. CDR3 length: 16 amino acids. In DNA form, the CDR3 reads TGTGCCAGCAGCCAAAGTATATTGATATCGAGGGTAGGCTACACCTTC. Its protein is CASSQSILISRVGYTF.

This chain uses TRBV19 with TRBJ1-6; 10 nucleotides align to TRBD1. Germline CDR1 and CDR2: LNHDA and SQIVND (reference sequence). After removal of 6 bases from V and 9 bases from J, the junction contained 5 bases not matched to a gene. The CDR3 covers 14 residues. CDR3: CASRGTGVGSPLHF. In nucleotides, the CDR3 is TGTGCCAGTAGAGGGACAGGGGTGGGTTCACCCCTCCACTTT. The whole variable domain, filled in from reference TRBV19 and TRBJ1-6, reads DGGITQSPKYLFRKEGQNVTLSCEQNLNHDAMYWYRQDPGQGLRLIYYSQIVNDFQKGDIAEGYSVSREKKESFPLTVTSAQKNPTAFYLCASRGTGVGSPLHFGNGTRLTVT.

This chain joins TRBV5-4 and TRBJ2-1, with D possibly being TRBD2 (5 bases). The ends were cut back, 3 bases at V and 1 base at J, with 8 bases in the middle. The CDR3 is made up of 14 amino acids. Germline CDR1 SGHNT, CDR2 YYREEE (reference sequence). CDR3 sequence (DNA): TGTGCCAGCAGCTCTAGCCGTTCCTACAATGAGCAGTTCTTC. Translation gives CASSSSRSYNEQFF. The entire variable domain, with the rest obtained from reference TRBV5-4 and TRBJ2-1, is as follows: ETGVTQSPTHLIKTRGQQVTLRCSSQSGHNTVSWYQQALGQGPQFIFQYYREEENGRGNFPPRFSGLQFPNYSSELNVNALELDDSALYLCASSSSRSYNEQFFGPGTRLTVL.

This clone occurred a few times. The rearrangement links TRBV5-8 to TRBJ2-5, with a possible D match to TRBD1 (8 bases). Germline loops: CDR1 SGHTS, CDR2 YDEGEE. The CDR3 is 14 amino acids. V lost 6 bases and J lost 5, with 17 bases in between. CDR3 sequence (DNA): TGTGCCAGCAATTTCGGACAGGGAGGGGAGACCCAGTACTTC. It yields the protein CASNFGQGGETQYF. Complete variable domain (other parts from reference TRBV5-8 and TRBJ2-5): EAGVTQSPTHLIKTRGQQATLRCSPISGHTSVYWYQQALGLGLQFLLWYDEGEERNRGNFPPRFSGRQFPNYSSELNVNALELEDSALYLCASNFGQGGETQYFGPGTRLLVL.

The chain joins TRBV28 to TRBJ1-2; D is ambiguous. Germline V gives CDR1 MDHEN, CDR2 SYDVKM. CDR3 length equals 12 residues. Trimming stripped 1 base from V and 7 bases from J, with 7 bases between. DNA for the CDR3: TGTGCCAGCAGTTTATCCTGGGGTGGCTACACCTTC. Translating it yields CASSLSWGGYTF.